This record concerns one TCR beta chain sequence. The antigen is unknown. The sample comes from a study of beta chain features in type 1 diabetes. Overall study findings and caveats: Among all four CD4+ subsets, Type 1 diabetes patients had TCRB CDR3s that were moderately but significantly shorter.

With V trimmed by 5 bases and J by 8 bases, 6 bases remained unmatched. CDR1 and CDR2 from the germline V gene are SGHTA and FQGTGA. The length of the CDR3 is 14 residues. The investigators reverse transcribed all of the isolated RNA, so they sequenced expressed TCRB transcripts. Measured with immunoSEQ multiplex PCR; TCRdb has only the in-frame clones, and not every one. The profile shows some 350,000 clones, 8.5% to 10% of them singletons. V gene TRBV7-3 combines with J gene TRBJ1-4; 9 positions agree with TRBD1. The sequence derives from a man aged 30-40 years with type 1 diabetes. Material: central memory CD4+ T cells from blood. The CDR3 region is CASSPGTGYEKLFF. CDR3 bases: TGTGCCAGCAGCCCCGGGACAGGGTACGAAAAACTGTTTTTT.